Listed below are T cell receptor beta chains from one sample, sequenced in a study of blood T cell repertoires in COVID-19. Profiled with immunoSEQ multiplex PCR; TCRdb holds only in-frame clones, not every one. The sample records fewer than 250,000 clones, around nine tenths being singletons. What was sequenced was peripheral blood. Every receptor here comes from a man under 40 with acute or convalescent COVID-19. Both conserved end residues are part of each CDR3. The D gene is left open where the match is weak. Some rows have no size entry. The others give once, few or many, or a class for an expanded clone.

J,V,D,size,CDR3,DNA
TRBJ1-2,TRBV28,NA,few,CASSLQVLYGYTF,TGTGCCAGCAGTTTGCAGGTTCTCTATGGCTACACCTTC
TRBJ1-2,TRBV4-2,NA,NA,CASSQEARAGVDYTF,TGTGCCAGCAGCCAAGAGGCGAGGGCAGGCGTTGACTACACCTTC
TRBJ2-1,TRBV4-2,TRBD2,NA,CASSQSAASGAYNEQFF,TGTGCCAGCAGCCAAAGTGCGGCTAGCGGCGCCTACAATGAGCAGTTCTTC
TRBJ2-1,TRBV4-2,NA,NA,CASSQGSGFRSGYSYNEQFF,TGTGCCAGCAGCCAAGGGAGCGGGTTCCGAAGCGGCTACTCCTACAATGAGCAGTTCTTC
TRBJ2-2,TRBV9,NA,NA,CASSPLIPGGITGELFF,TGTGCCAGCAGCCCTTTAATTCCTGGGGGCATCACCGGGGAGCTGTTTTTT
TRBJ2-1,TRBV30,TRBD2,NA,CAWSFRASGSNEQFF,TGTGCCTGGAGTTTTCGGGCTAGCGGGAGCAATGAGCAGTTCTTC
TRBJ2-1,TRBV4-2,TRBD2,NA,CASSQEPGGRDNEQFF,TGTGCCAGCAGCCAAGAACCGGGGGGGCGAGACAATGAGCAGTTCTTC
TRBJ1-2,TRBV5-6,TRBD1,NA,CASSPRDRVGGYTF,TGTGCCAGCAGCCCACGCGACAGGGTGGGCGGCTACACCTTC
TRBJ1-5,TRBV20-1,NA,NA,CSARDPVAQHF,TGCAGTGCTAGAGACCCGGTGGCCCAGCATTTT
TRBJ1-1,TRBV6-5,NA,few,CASSRRGTEAFF,TGTGCCAGCAGTCGCAGGGGCACTGAAGCTTTCTTT
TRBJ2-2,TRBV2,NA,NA,CASTREQGSTGELFF,TGTGCCAGCACGAGGGAACAGGGTAGCACCGGGGAGCTGTTTTTT
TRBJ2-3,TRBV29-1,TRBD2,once,CSSRRGGTDTQYF,TGCAGCTCCCGGCGGGGGGGCACAGATACGCAGTATTTT
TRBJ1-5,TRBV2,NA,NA,CASSGWSGSNQPQHF,TGTGCCAGCAGTGGCTGGTCGGGGAGCAATCAGCCCCAGCATTTT
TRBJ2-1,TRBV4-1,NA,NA,CASSNARREQFF,TGCGCCAGCAGCAACGCGCGGCGTGAGCAGTTCTTC
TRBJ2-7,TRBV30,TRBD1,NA,CAWRAGGRYEQYF,TGTGCCTGGAGGGCAGGGGGCCGGTACGAGCAGTACTTC
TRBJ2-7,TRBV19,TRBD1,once,CATGDREPPYEQYF,TGTGCCACGGGCGACAGGGAACCCCCCTACGAGCAGTACTTC
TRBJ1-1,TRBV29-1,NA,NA,CSARQANTEAFF,TGCAGCGCAAGACAGGCGAACACTGAAGCTTTCTTT
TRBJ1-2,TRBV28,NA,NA,CASSAFGRGYTF,TGTGCCAGCAGTGCGTTTGGGCGAGGCTACACCTTC
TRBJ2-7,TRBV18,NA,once,CASSPGGYEQYF,TGTGCCAGCTCACCCGGGGGTTACGAGCAGTACTTC
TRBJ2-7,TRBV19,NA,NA,CASSIGGSGYEQYF,TGTGCCAGTAGTATCGGGGGTTCGGGGTACGAGCAGTACTTC
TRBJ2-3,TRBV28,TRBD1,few,CASSRTGVTDTQYF,TGTGCCAGCAGCCGGACAGGGGTGACAGATACGCAGTATTTT
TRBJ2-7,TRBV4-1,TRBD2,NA,CASRPLGTSGTYEQYF,TGCGCCAGCAGACCCCTAGGGACTAGCGGAACCTACGAGCAGTACTTC
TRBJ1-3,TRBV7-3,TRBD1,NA,CASSLPTGYSGNTIYF,TGTGCCAGCAGCTTACCGACAGGGTATTCTGGAAACACCATATATTTT
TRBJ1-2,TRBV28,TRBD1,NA,CASSSRGQGYTF,TGTGCCAGCAGTTCTAGGGGGCAGGGCTACACCTTC
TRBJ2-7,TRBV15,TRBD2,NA,CATSRDFSGGYEQYF,TGTGCCACCAGCAGAGATTTCTCGGGGGGCTACGAGCAGTACTTC
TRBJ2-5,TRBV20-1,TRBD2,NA,CSASLQRDGTQYF,TGCAGTGCTAGTCTCCAGCGGGATGGGACCCAGTACTTC
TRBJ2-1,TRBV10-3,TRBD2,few,CAINRAGVTNEQFF,TGTGCCATCAATAGAGCGGGGGTTACCAATGAGCAGTTCTTC
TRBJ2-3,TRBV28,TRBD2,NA,CASSFGGRDTDTQYF,TGTGCCAGCAGTTTTGGGGGGAGGGACACAGATACGCAGTATTTT
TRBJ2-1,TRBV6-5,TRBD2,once,CASSKTSGGDNEQFF,TGTGCCAGCAGCAAAACTAGCGGGGGTGACAATGAGCAGTTCTTC
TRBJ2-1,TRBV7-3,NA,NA,CASSSHGGNNEQFF,TGTGCCAGCAGCTCTCATGGGGGCAACAATGAGCAGTTCTTC
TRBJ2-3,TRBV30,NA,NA,CAWIVPSTDTQYF,TGTGCCTGGATCGTCCCTAGCACAGATACGCAGTATTTT
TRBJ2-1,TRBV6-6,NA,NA,CASSARNNEQFF,TGTGCCAGCAGCGCCAGGAACAATGAGCAGTTCTTC
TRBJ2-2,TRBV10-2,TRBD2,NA,CASKPLLAGGMGDTGELFF,TGCGCCAGCAAACCCCTACTAGCGGGAGGGATGGGGGACACCGGGGAGCTGTTTTTT
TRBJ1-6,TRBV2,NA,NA,CASSGRTWNSPLHF,TGTGCCAGCAGTGGGAGGACTTGGAATTCACCCCTCCACTTT
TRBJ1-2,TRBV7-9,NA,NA,CASSPPDRIYGYTF,TGTGCCAGCAGCCCCCCCGACAGGATCTATGGCTACACCTTC
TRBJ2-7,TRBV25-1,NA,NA,CASSEYNRPYEQYF,TGTGCCAGCAGTGAATATAACAGACCCTACGAGCAGTACTTC
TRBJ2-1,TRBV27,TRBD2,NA,CASTPAGGPNEQFF,TGTGCCAGCACGCCAGCGGGGGGGCCGAATGAGCAGTTCTTC
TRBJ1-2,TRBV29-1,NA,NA,CSTRIQGYTF,TGCAGCACTCGAATCCAAGGCTACACCTTC
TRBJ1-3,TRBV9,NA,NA,CASSQTGYSGNTIYF,TGTGCCAGCAGTCAAACAGGGTACTCTGGAAACACCATATATTTT
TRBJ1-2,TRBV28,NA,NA,CASRNMLGGFYGYTF,TGTGCCAGCAGGAACATGTTAGGGGGATTCTATGGCTACACCTTC
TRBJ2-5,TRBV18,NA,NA,CASSPKEGVETQYF,TGTGCCAGCTCTCCCAAGGAGGGAGTCGAGACCCAGTACTTC